Detailed here is one T cell receptor beta chain. The antigen is undetermined. This sample was included in a study of shared clonotypes between healthy human individuals. At the level of the study: Per-donor plates numbered three CD4 naive, three CD4 memory, two CD8 naive and one CD8 memory. Regarding the study as a whole: Inspection by rarefaction showed sorted-subset sequencing to be incomplete despite large depth.

Donors were healthy HIV-negative adults without recently reported acute infections or vaccinations. Trimming took off 5 bases at V and 1 base at J, with 11 bases between the two ends. The V gene's germline CDR1 is MGHRA and CDR2 YSYEKL. The CDR3 has 14 residues. As handled by the study authors: Junction-only sequences produced by ImmunoSEQ had no quality scores, so filtering differed. Produced via immunoSEQ multiplex PCR; TCRdb's table is partial and in-frame only. The V and J calls and the clone size are those of that table, but D and trimming were determined from the DNA. The sample includes 730,000 or so clones, approximately 79% of them seen just once.

Sequenced material: memory CD4+ T cells sorted from blood. The subset denotes: CD45RA-negative fraction. The chain joins TRBV4-1 to TRBJ1-1; D not resolved. The receptor's source is a woman aged 25 to 39 in good health. CDR3: CASSKRTENTEAFF. The CDR3 nucleotides read TGCGCCAGCAGCAAAAGGACCGAGAACACTGAAGCTTTCTTT.